This entry features one T cell receptor beta chain sequence. The CDR3 has 14 residues. The germline V gene encodes CDR1 MNHEY and CDR2 SVGAGI. V was clipped by 7 bases and J by 4 bases; unmatched bases: 6. The data belong to a study of blood T cell repertoires in COVID-19. Participants were placed into cohorts based on the clinical history they reported. The method was immunoSEQ multiplex PCR; TCRdb's version includes in-frame clones alone and lacks a portion of them. This table holds approximately 150,000 clones, about 86% found once. The chain uses TRBV6-5 and TRBJ2-3; 9 bases fit TRBD1. Sequenced: PBMCs or T cells enriched from blood (not recorded which). The source of this sequence is a man in his forties or fifties with acute COVID-19. The CDR3 is CASNEGQGPDTQYF. In DNA form, the CDR3 reads TGTGCCAGCAACGAGGGACAGGGACCAGATACGCAGTATTTT.